Listed below are T cell receptor beta chains from one sample, sequenced in a study of metastatic and nonmetastatic thyroid tumors. TCRdb reassembled clones from the PCR reads with MiXCR. The sample lists about 82,000 clones, under 15% occurring once. The sequenced sample consisted of tumor tissue. All receptors come from a female donor with papillary thyroid cancer or a benign thyroid nodule (not recorded which). Some clones in this sample may be carry-over from other donors' samples. Both conserved end residues are part of each CDR3. D genes are given only for firm matches. Where a row states a size, it is once, few, many or the class of an expanded clone; other rows omit it.

NA,TRBV7-2,many,CASSLQPLSYNEQFF
NA,TRBV28,many,CASSSRGWGEQYF
NA,TRBV27,few,CASSLGGLSLNSPLHF
NA,TRBV11-3,NA,CASRRGQTDTQYF
TRBD1,TRBV12-3/TRBV12-4,many,CASSLGQGNQPQHF
NA,TRBV18,few,CASSPRGLASGAKNIQYF
NA,TRBV11-2,many,CASSLYLGKAFF
TRBD1,TRBV28,many,CASSLPTRDRSNEKLFF
NA,TRBV7-9,many,CASTRWGASAFF
TRBD1,TRBV5-1,many,CATSGGRTGELFF
NA,TRBV7-6,many,CASSPGLGGLFYGANVLTF
NA,TRBV29-1,many,CSVYAGTSSYEQYF
NA,TRBV19,many,CASSTPEGQYF
NA,TRBV7-3,NA,CASSCGRIQETQYF
NA,TRBV4-1,many,CASSPGGPEAFF
NA,TRBV12-3/TRBV12-4,many,CASSLRGYEQYF
NA,TRBV19,many,CASSIGANTGELFF
NA,TRBV6-1,many,CASSSMDARYTF
TRBD2,TRBV19,many,CATGLAARTDTQYF
TRBD1,TRBV20-1,many,CSASDPDWTGLYNEQFF
NA,TRBV7-3,many,CASSPGHAGEQYF
NA,TRBV2,many,CASSEEGWGYNEQFF
TRBD2,TRBV20-1,many,CSARGRTSSYNEQFF
NA,TRBV18,few,CASSRTGQGSNEQFF
NA,TRBV6-1,many,CASESDYGIGEQFF
TRBD2,TRBV20-1,many,CSATGTSKGYEQYF
NA,TRBV6-1,medium-sized,CASSEARQGRPGYTF
NA,TRBV28,few,CASSLPWPPLHF
NA,TRBV19,few,CASKTGDQRNEQFF
TRBD2,TRBV5-1,NA,CASSPSGRATDTQYF
NA,TRBV19,NA,CSSSIGTATYEQYF
NA,TRBV18,many,CASSPTGETQYF
NA,TRBV30,many,CAWGGGGPTEKLFF
NA,TRBV5-1,NA,CASRLTMGKGGNEQYF
TRBD2,TRBV4-1,NA,CASSQDRGTSGSREAQYF
NA,TRBV28,NA,CASRTWGIYTEAFF
NA,TRBV10-1,many,CASSTGTSDFYNEQFF
NA,TRBV6-1,many,CASSEQGMGYEQYF
NA,TRBV19,many,CASSRGPYEQYF
TRBD1,TRBV10-2,many,CASRNRDRDFNYGYTF
NA,TRBV24-1,many,CATGISTDTQYF
NA,TRBV28,many,CASSPTNTGELFF
TRBD2,TRBV3-1,many,CASSEPLAGLYEQYF
TRBD2,TRBV5-4,many,CASSLAGGSSYEQYF
NA,TRBV6-1,many,CASSDPVRETQYF
TRBD2,TRBV29-1,many,CSVQEGTGGAYEQYF
NA,TRBV28,NA,CASGQHGPLGDTQYF
NA,TRBV28,NA,CASATLGSSYEQYF
TRBD1,TRBV2,many,CASQLGQGNQPQHF
NA,TRBV11-3,many,CASSLGLSQETQYF
TRBD2,TRBV11-2,many,CASSYSAGRGGELFF
TRBD2,TRBV29-1,many,CSVDWVAGGNEQFF
NA,TRBV19,many,CASSIANTGELFF
TRBD1,TRBV9,many,CASSGTGYNEKLFF
NA,TRBV7-2,many,CASSLGSGGDTEAFF
TRBD2,TRBV6-1,many,CASRRLAGVAEQFF
NA,TRBV12-3/TRBV12-4,many,CASRGLSDTQYF
NA,TRBV5-1,many,CASSPLLDTEAFF
NA,TRBV25-1,many,CASSGGTGELFF